This T cell receptor beta chain was recorded in a study of cytomegalovirus exposure and HLA in healthy donors. Findings and caveats of the study: TCR beta V- and J-gene trimming, according to a later analysis, was linked to a missense DCLRE1C variant.

Germline V gene lookup returns CDR1 MNHEY and CDR2 SMNVEV (reference sequence). The CDR3 contains 17 residues. V shed 0 bases and J 8 bases; nucleotides not matched to a gene: 14. The PCR used 60 Vbeta and 13 Jbeta primers. Sequenced by immunoSEQ multiplex PCR; TCRdb stores in-frame clones only, minus some. The sample lists over 150,000 clones; around four fifths were seen once. Note on this clone: The target antigen is unknown.

The rearrangement joins TRBV27 to TRBJ1-2; TRBD1 aligns across 8 bases. The sample consisted of PBMCs. The TCR sequence derives from a woman in her sixties in good health and CMV-seropositive. CDR3 sequence (DNA): TGTGCCAGCAGTTTATCGTTCTCATCCAGGGGGCGATGGGGCTACACCTTC. Amino acids: CASSLSFSSRGRWGYTF.